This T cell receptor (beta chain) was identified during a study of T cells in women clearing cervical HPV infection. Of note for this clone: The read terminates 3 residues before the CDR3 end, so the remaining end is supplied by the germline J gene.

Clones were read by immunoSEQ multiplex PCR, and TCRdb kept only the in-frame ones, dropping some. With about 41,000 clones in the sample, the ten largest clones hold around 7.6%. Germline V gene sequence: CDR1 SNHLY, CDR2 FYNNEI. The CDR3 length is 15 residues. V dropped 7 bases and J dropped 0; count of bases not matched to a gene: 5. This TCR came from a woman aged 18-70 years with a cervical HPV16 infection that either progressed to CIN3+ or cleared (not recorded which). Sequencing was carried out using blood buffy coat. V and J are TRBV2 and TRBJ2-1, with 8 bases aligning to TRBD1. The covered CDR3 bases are TGTGCCAGCAATCGCGGACAGGGCTCCTACAATGAG. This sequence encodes CASNRGQGSYNE. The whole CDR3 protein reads CASNRGQGSYNEQFF.